This is a list of T cell receptor beta chains from one sample in a study of Ad26.COV2.S vaccination and SARS-CoV-2 variants. The repertoire was sequenced with immunoSEQ multiplex PCR; TCRdb's copy has only in-frame clones and lacks some. The table has around 300,000 clones, 86% seen once; the top ten hold about 10%. Sequenced here: peripheral blood, sampled in a trial of Ad26.COV2.S vaccine versus placebo. These receptors all stem from a person aged 18-65 years who received the Ad26.COV2.S COVID-19 vaccine or a placebo. Both conserved end residues are part of each CDR3.

CASSLWSTDTQYF TRBJ2-3 TRBV11-2
CASSFPLAGGGTGELFF TRBJ2-2 TRBV10-2
CASSPQGASEAFF TRBJ1-1 TRBV18
CASSVVKGPDEQFF TRBJ2-1 TRBV10-2
CSARKGTEAFF TRBJ1-1 TRBV20-1
CASSLSGLAGTGELFF TRBJ2-2 TRBV11-2
CASHGLSYQETQYF TRBJ2-5 TRBV28
CASSIAVGGYTDTQYF TRBJ2-3 TRBV19
CSASQGPGGGQYF TRBJ2-7 TRBV20-1
CASSYRDSPLHF TRBJ1-6 TRBV6-2/TRBV6-3
CASNQGRNTEAFF TRBJ1-1 TRBV27
CASSLRREVDTDTQYF TRBJ2-3 TRBV28
CASSDSWGNTEAFF TRBJ1-1 TRBV6-4
CASSLEGQVNQPQHF TRBJ1-5 TRBV5-1
CASSLTQDTQYF TRBJ2-3 TRBV11-3
CASNPQGAGEQFF TRBJ2-1 TRBV12-3/TRBV12-4
CSASSIGVISGNTIYF TRBJ1-3 TRBV20-1
CATGVTIGGAETQYF TRBJ2-5 TRBV7-2
CASSLGGDTGELFF TRBJ2-2 TRBV28
CASSLALGFTGELFF TRBJ2-2 TRBV7-8
CASSIDPGYRWPREAFF TRBJ1-1 TRBV19
CASSLRNRVSDTQYF TRBJ2-3 TRBV5-1
CAISESPAGHKQETQYF TRBJ2-5 TRBV10-3
CASSLGLMTSTF TRBJ1-2 TRBV7-2
CASSQDYPGGFSSYNSPLHF TRBJ1-6 TRBV3-1/TRBV3-2
CASSLWGRWGNSNQPQHF TRBJ1-5 TRBV28
CASSQDRGGPNEQYF TRBJ2-7 TRBV4-3
CASSWFMNRDQNEKLFF TRBJ1-4 TRBV5-1
CASSLGGTSGVDTQYF TRBJ2-3 TRBV5-1
CASRRSTTGELFF TRBJ2-2 TRBV28
CASSPAGHEQFF TRBJ2-1 TRBV7-2
CASSLARNRGLLIGNSPLHF TRBJ1-6 TRBV7-2
CASKPLGGKTEAFF TRBJ1-1 TRBV28
CASSTRDRGNEQYF TRBJ2-7 TRBV6-6
CASSALDRTGGYTF TRBJ1-2 TRBV6-2/TRBV6-3
CASSPLGGTGELFF TRBJ2-2 TRBV7-2
CASSPAASFADTQYF TRBJ2-3 TRBV7-9
CATSDPGRSYGYTF TRBJ1-2 TRBV24-1
CASSLARGGSGELFF TRBJ2-2 TRBV5-1
CASSDELSPDTQYF TRBJ2-3 TRBV2
CASRVTGVNEKLFF TRBJ1-4 TRBV2
CASSIAGLPNEQFF TRBJ2-1 TRBV19
CASSPGQGNTEAFF TRBJ1-1 TRBV28
CASSPETNREAQYF TRBJ2-5 TRBV18
CASSSGTVDIQYF TRBJ2-4 TRBV10-1
CASSRGNQPQHF TRBJ1-5 TRBV6-5
CASSPGGGSTDTQYF TRBJ2-3 TRBV7-9
CASSISLAVSTDTQYF TRBJ2-3 TRBV19
CASSLYPATNEKLFF TRBJ1-4 TRBV7-2
CASSLLQGRESTYNEQFF TRBJ2-1 TRBV3-1/TRBV3-2
CASRSGDQPQHF TRBJ1-5 TRBV28
CAISFGDYGYTF TRBJ1-2 TRBV10-3
CASSSVTPTGANQPQHF TRBJ1-5 TRBV27
CASSLDSYGYTF TRBJ1-2 TRBV5-6